This record looks at one T cell receptor beta chain sequence and its context. Per the germline V gene, CDR1 is SGHTA and CDR2 is FQGNSA. The length of the CDR3 is 15 residues. V was shortened by 3 bases and J by 0 bases, with 10 bases between the two germline ends. This entry is derived from a study of blood T cell repertoires in COVID-19. Study-wide context: The samples span acute and convalescent COVID-19 from the United States, Italy and Spain. T cells, B-cell-depleted T cells, or PBMCs supplied cDNA or gDNA.

Original processing methods: Estimation of nucleated cell counts was performed using reference gene primer amplification. TCRdb keeps only in-frame clones here, not all; method: immunoSEQ multiplex PCR. V and J calls and clone size are those listed in that table; D and trimming were worked out from the DNA. This sample has 130,000 to 150,000 clones, with approximately 80% found just once. V is TRBV7-2 and J is TRBJ2-3, with D tentatively TRBD1 (6 bases). Sequencing input: peripheral blood. The TCR originated in a human donor in a cohort sampled during active COVID-19. As DNA, the CDR3 is TGTGCCAGCAGCTTCAGGGGCTTAAGCACAGATACGCAGTATTTT. It translates to CASSFRGLSTDTQYF.